Following are 21 T cell receptor beta chains from one sample sequenced in a study of cytomegalovirus exposure and HLA in healthy donors. Here immunoSEQ multiplex PCR was the method, and the copy in TCRdb shows in-frame clones only, minus some. The data hold 150,000 to 200,000 clones, with about 87% observed a single time. What was sequenced was PBMCs. Receptors originate from a woman aged 25 to 39 in good health and CMV-seronegative.

The genes are TRBV4-2 and TRBJ2-1; possibly TRBD1 for D (6 bases). The germline V gene encodes CDR1 LGHNA and CDR2 YNFKEQ. V lost 1 base to trimming and J lost 2 bases, with 12 bases between them. The CDR3 sequence is 16 residues long. CDR3 amino acids: CASSQVVQGTYNEQFF. The CDR3 nucleotides read TGTGCCAGCAGCCAAGTGGTTCAGGGGACCTACAATGAGCAGTTCTTC.

The chain carries TRBV6-5 and TRBJ2-1, with no clear D. The germline gives CDR1 MNHEY, CDR2 SVGAGI. V was pared by 0 bases and J by 10 bases, with 10 bases between. This CDR3 spans 13 amino acids. The CDR3 spells CASSYSWASEQFF. The CDR3 DNA follows: TGTGCCAGCAGTTACTCGTGGGCGTCAGAGCAGTTCTTC.

This rearrangement joins TRBV2 to TRBJ1-3; 8 nucleotides line up with TRBD1. Per germline, CDR1 SNHLY and CDR2 FYNNEI. CDR3 length: 14 residues. J gave up 2 bases and V 10 bases, and 7 bases lay outside the gene matches. The CDR3 sequence: CATLDRAPGNTIYF. CDR3 bases: TGTGCCACCCTGGACAGGGCCCCTGGAAACACCATATATTTT. Filled out from reference TRBV2 and TRBJ1-3, the complete variable domain reads EPEVTQTPSHQVTQMGQEVILRCVPISNHLYFYWYRQILGQKVEFLVSFYNNEISEKSEIFDDQFSVERPDGSNFTLKIRSTKLEDSAMYFCATLDRAPGNTIYFGEGSWLTVV.

The rearrangement links TRBV5-1 to TRBJ2-7; a weak D match, TRBD1 (6 bases). Germline V gene data show CDR1 as SGHRS and CDR2 as YFSETQ. V was trimmed by 0 bases and J by 2 bases, leaving 9 bases between them. The CDR3 covers 14 residues. Here the CDR3 reads CASSLVQGTYEQYF. Written as DNA, the CDR3 is TGCGCCAGCAGCTTGGTTCAGGGGACCTACGAGCAGTACTTC.

V is TRBV4-1 and J is TRBJ1-3; 7 nucleotides align to TRBD1. The CDR3 runs 18 residues. Per germline, CDR1 MGHRA and CDR2 YSYEKL. V was pared by 4 bases and J by 0 bases, with 12 bases of the junction left unmatched. CDR3 protein: CASSLQGVTGSSGNTIYF. The DNA for the CDR3 is TGCGCCAGCAGCCTGCAAGGGGTGACAGGGAGCTCTGGAAACACCATATATTTT.

The chain combines TRBV7-9 with TRBJ2-7; TRBD1 aligns across 8 bases. Trimming cost V 5 bases and J 0 bases; bases outside gene matches: 3. This CDR3 contains 14 residues. CDR1 is SEHNR, CDR2 FQNEAQ, per germline (reference sequence). The CDR3 spells CASSRTGGSYEQYF. CDR3 DNA sequence: TGTGCCAGCAGCCGAACAGGGGGCTCCTACGAGCAGTACTTC. The full variable domain, its missing parts supplied by reference TRBV7-9 and TRBJ2-7, is DTGVSQNPRHKITKRGQNVTFRCDPISEHNRLYWYRQTLGQGPEFLTYFQNEAQLEKSRLLSDRFSAERPKGSFSTLEIQRTEQGDSAMYLCASSRTGGSYEQYFGPGTRLTVT.

The rearrangement uses TRBV5-8 and TRBJ2-7; D unclear. The V and J ends lost 7 bases and 7 bases respectively, with 9 bases between them. The germline V gene has CDR1 SGHTS and CDR2 YDEGEE. There are 10 residues in the CDR3. The CDR3 loop reads CASSLREQYF. Here the CDR3 DNA reads TGTGCCAGCTCACTCCGGGAGCAGTACTTC.

The genes are TRBV7-9 and TRBJ1-4, with D possibly being TRBD1 (6 bases). V lost 5 bases, J lost 8 bases, and 18 bases lay in between. The CDR3 is 15 residues long. Germline CDR1 SEHNR, CDR2 FQNEAQ (reference sequence). CDR3 coding DNA: TGTGCCAGCAGCCCTCTCCCGGCAGGGGAAGAAAAACTGTTTTTT. Translated: CASSPLPAGEEKLFF. Complete variable domain (other parts from reference TRBV7-9 and TRBJ1-4): DTGVSQNPRHKITKRGQNVTFRCDPISEHNRLYWYRQTLGQGPEFLTYFQNEAQLEKSRLLSDRFSAERPKGSFSTLEIQRTEQGDSAMYLCASSPLPAGEEKLFFGSGTQLSVL.

J is TRBJ2-1 and V is TRBV11-2; TRBD2 might be the D (6 bases). The CDR3 loop spans 14 amino acids. Trimming took off 3 bases at V and 5 bases at J, with 11 bases between the two ends. Germline V CDR1 and CDR2: SGHAT, FQNNGV. CDR3 region: CASSFLGGDNEQFF. The CDR3 region has the DNA TGTGCCAGCAGCTTCCTTGGAGGGGACAATGAGCAGTTCTTC.

This chain uses TRBV4-2 with TRBJ2-2; 10 nucleotides match TRBD1. Germline-derived CDR1 and CDR2 are LGHNA and YNFKEQ. After removal of 2 bases from V and 4 bases from J, the junction contained 7 bases not matched to a gene. The CDR3 sequence is 17 residues long. For the CDR3, the DNA is TGTGCCAGCAGCCAATCATCCGGGACAGGGGTCACCGGGGAGCTGTTTTTT. Encoded protein: CASSQSSGTGVTGELFF.

The chain couples TRBV29-1 to TRBJ1-1; D perhaps matches TRBD1 (6 bases). The CDR3 is made up of 12 amino acids. Trimming stripped 3 bases from V and 10 bases from J, with 15 bases between. Germline assignment: CDR1 SQVTM and CDR2 ANQGSEA. This CDR3 is CSVDQDGGAAFF. CDR3 DNA sequence: TGCAGCGTTGACCAGGATGGGGGGGCAGCTTTCTTT.

This clone was seen only a few times. For the CDR3, the DNA is TGTGCCAGCAGCCAGGGTTCTTGGGCCTACGAGCAGTACTTC. Translated, it gives CASSQGSWAYEQYF. The genes are TRBV7-6 and TRBJ2-7, with D perhaps TRBD1 (5 bases). The V and J ends lost 5 bases and 2 bases respectively, with 13 bases between them. The germline CDR1 and CDR2 sequences are SGHVS and FNYEAQ. The CDR3 extends over 14 amino acids.

The chain joins TRBV4-1 to TRBJ1-6; no definite D call. The germline V gene encodes CDR1 MGHRA and CDR2 YSYEKL. The V and J ends lost 4 bases and 7 bases respectively, with 8 bases between them. The length of the CDR3 is 13 residues. The DNA of the CDR3 is TGCGCCAGCAGCCTTAACTTCAATTCACCCCTCCACTTT. As protein: CASSLNFNSPLHF.

The chain employs TRBV6-5 and TRBJ1-3; possibly TRBD1 for D (6 bases). The V gene's germline CDR1 is MNHEY and CDR2 SVGAGI. V lost 2 bases and J 0 bases, leaving 8 bases between the germline ends. The CDR3 runs to 15 residues. The CDR3 DNA reads TGTGCCAGCAGTTACACAGGGAGCTCTGGAAACACCATATATTTT. It codes for CASSYTGSSGNTIYF.

In this sample, this clone turned up once. The chain carries TRBV6-1 and TRBJ1-5; a possible D gene is TRBD1 (5 bases). Germline V gene sequence: CDR1 MNHNS, CDR2 SASEGT. V was pared by 1 base and J by 7 bases, with 8 bases between. This CDR3 comprises 13 residues. The CDR3 loop reads CASSEGGGQPQHF. In DNA, the CDR3 is TGTGCCAGCAGTGAAGGCGGGGGACAGCCCCAGCATTTT.

The CDR3 nucleotides are TGTGCCAGCAGTGATCTGCGGGGGACCTACGAGCAGTACTTC. This translates into CASSDLRGTYEQYF. This chain links TRBV2 with TRBJ2-7, with 7 bases that match TRBD2. Germline V gene data show CDR1 as SNHLY and CDR2 as FYNNEI. The CDR3 extends over 14 amino acids. The J segment lost 2 bases and the V segment lost 3 bases, leaving 4 bases of the junction unmatched.

This sequence joins TRBV29-1 and TRBJ2-3; D perhaps matches TRBD2 (6 bases). The V and J ends lost 6 bases and 2 bases respectively, with 15 bases between them. The CDR3 spans 14 residues. Germline CDR1 and CDR2: SQVTM and ANQGSEA. CDR3 DNA: TGCAGCGTCCATTCGGGGGTTCTCACAGATACGCAGTATTTT. It translates to CSVHSGVLTDTQYF.

The chain employs TRBV27 and TRBJ2-3, with 7 bases fitting TRBD1. CDR3 size: 15 residues. The germline CDR1 and CDR2 sequences are MNHEY and SMNVEV (reference sequence). Losses at the gene ends were 5 bases for V and 1 base for J; bases not matched to a gene: 6. The CDR3 spells CASSLGTDGTDTQYF. CDR3 DNA: TGTGCCAGCAGTCTCGGGACAGACGGCACAGATACGCAGTATTTT.

The V and J genes are TRBV6-4 and TRBJ1-2, with D hard to call. Germline V lookup: CDR1 MRHNA, CDR2 SNTAGT. The ends were cut back, 5 bases at V and 0 bases at J, with 13 bases in the middle. CDR3 length: 15 amino acids. CDR3 amino acids: CASSPGAYSNYGYTF. CDR3 coding DNA: TGTGCCAGCAGTCCGGGAGCGTACTCTAACTATGGCTACACCTTC.

The J gene is TRBJ2-3, the V gene TRBV4-3; 8 bases agree with TRBD2. This CDR3 has 17 residues. J lost 7 bases, V lost 0 bases, and 12 bases had no gene match. From germline, CDR1 is LGHNA and CDR2 YSLEER. CDR3 DNA sequence: TGCGCCAGCAGCCAAGATTGGTTTCGGGGGGGGGCGTATACGCAGTATTTT. As protein: CASSQDWFRGGAYTQYF.

The chain recombines TRBV5-4 with TRBJ2-3; 8 nucleotides agree with TRBD2. The CDR3 is 15 residues long. The germline gives CDR1 SGHNT, CDR2 YYREEE (reference sequence). J gave up 0 bases and V 6 bases, and 6 bases lay outside the gene matches. CDR3 region: CASTDQRGSTDTQYF. As DNA, the CDR3 is TGTGCCAGCACAGACCAGCGGGGGAGCACAGATACGCAGTATTTT.